A single sample gave rise to the 30 T cell receptor beta chains below, sequenced in a study of T-cell reconstitution after alpha-beta-depleted transplantation in children (TCRdb year 2016). The sample's treatment or condition label, decoded: allogeneic hematopoietic cell transplantation with graft depleted of TCRalphabeta T cells and CD19 B cells. The receptor library was made with PCR. Sequencing instrument: Illumina HiSeq 2500. To normalize quantification of the TCRbeta repertoire, the TCR libraries were built with molecular barcoding that relied on unique molecular identifiers. TCRdb trimmed the raw reads at Q25, called clones with MiXCR and kept productive beta chains. For every CDR3 protein sequence, its rows merge into one entry that carries the most common genes and DNA. The sample data list nearly 350,000 distinct CDR3 sequences, and about 17% of these were observed just once. The ten largest clones take up roughly 40% of the sample.

The sequencing here drew on PBMCs, mostly from graft donor cells, taken 360 days after TCRalphabeta/CD19-depleted stem cell transplant. The receptor source for this set is a male patient aged 2-10 years who had a stem cell transplant for acute lymphoblastic leukemia, so the T cells may come from the graft donor.

About this clonotype: This may come from a read error, since a much larger clone is one base off. This sequence joins TRBV28 and TRBJ1-3; unclear D gene. Germline-derived CDR1 and CDR2 are MDHEN and SYDVKM. The CDR3 sequence is 15 residues long. The CDR3 DNA reads TGTGACAGCAAGGAAAATTCCTTCTCTGGAAACACCATATATTTT. Translation: CDSKENSFSGNTIYF.

The chain is built from TRBV3-1 and TRBJ2-6; either TRBD1 or TRBD2 may fit D (5 bases each). Looked up from germline, CDR1 is LGHDT and CDR2 is YNNKEL (reference sequence). Trimming stripped 4 bases from V and 0 bases from J, with 13 bases between. The CDR3 is 17 residues long. In nucleotides, the CDR3 is TGTGCCAGCAGCCCCGGGGCCATCTACTCTGGGGCCAACGTCCTGACTTTC. This gives the protein CASSPGAIYSGANVLTF.

The V gene is TRBV7-9, the J gene TRBJ2-1, with 9 bases fitting TRBD1. CDR1 is SEHNR and CDR2 is FQNEAQ in the germline V gene (reference sequence). The V segment lost 5 bases and the J segment 4 bases; nucleotides outside the gene matches: 12. The CDR3 is 17 amino acids. CDR3 in DNA: TGTGCCAGCAGCCCTCCTCAAGGGACAGGGAGGTACAATGAGCAGTTCTTC. Amino acids: CASSPPQGTGRYNEQFF.

The V call is TRBV6-2 or TRBV6-3, the J call TRBJ2-1; TRBD2 aligns across 14 bases. Germline V gives CDR1 MNHEY, CDR2 SVGEGT. With 8 bases clipped from V and 9 bases from J, the junction kept 9 bases outside the gene matches. CDR3 size: 15 residues. In DNA, the CDR3 is TGTGCCAGCTCGCGGACTAGCGGGGGGAGGACTGAGCAGTTCTTC. It encodes CASSRTSGGRTEQFF.

The rearrangement uses TRBV7-2 and TRBJ1-6; D possibly corresponds to TRBD1 (5 bases). The CDR3 runs 15 residues. Trimming shortened V by 5 bases and J by 8 bases, and 16 bases separated the two germline ends. Germline CDR1 and CDR2: SGHTA and FQGNSA. The CDR3 coding sequence is TGTGCCAGCAGCCGAGTCTCGGGGCCCTATTCACCCCTCCACTTT. Its protein product is CASSRVSGPYSPLHF.

The V call is TRBV5-1, the J call TRBJ2-7, with TRBD1 matching 7 bases. The J segment lost 5 bases and the V segment lost 4 bases, leaving 12 bases of the junction unmatched. Germline CDR1 and CDR2: SGHRS and YFSETQ. This CDR3 is 15 amino acids long. The CDR3 bases are TGCGCCAGCAGCCTCCAACAGGGGTTGGGCCACGAGCAGTACTTC. Translation: CASSLQQGLGHEQYF.

This clonotype counts as medium-sized. This sequence joins TRBV7-9 and TRBJ2-2, with 13 bases identical to TRBD2. Germline V gene sequence: CDR1 SEHNR, CDR2 FQNEAQ (reference sequence). This CDR3 spans 18 amino acids. The J segment lost 6 bases and the V segment lost 2 bases, leaving 9 bases of the junction unmatched. CDR3 sequence: CASSLPFGLAGAPGELFF. CDR3 bases: TGTGCCAGCAGCTTACCCTTTGGACTAGCGGGAGCTCCCGGGGAGCTGTTTTTT.

A few counts support this clonotype. The rearrangement joins TRBV19 to TRBJ2-1; TRBD2 agrees at 8 bases. V was clipped by 7 bases and J by 9 bases; unmatched bases: 14. CDR3 size: 15 residues. The germline gives CDR1 LNHDA, CDR2 SQIVND (reference sequence). The DNA for the CDR3 is TGTGCCAGTACCCTCGCCGGGACTAGAGGGGGTGAGCAGTTCTTC. Its translation is CASTLAGTRGGEQFF.

This clonotype occurred a few times. The J gene is TRBJ1-2, the V gene TRBV12-3 or TRBV12-4; perhaps TRBD1 as D (5 bases). V lost 4 bases, J lost 8 bases, and 14 bases lay in between. This CDR3 spans 13 amino acids. As DNA, the CDR3 is TGTGCCAGCAGTTCCCGGGACGCCCCGGGCTACACCTTC. Protein product: CASSSRDAPGYTF.

In its sample, this clonotype was seen a few times. CDR3 bases: TGCAGCGTCGCCGGGACAGGCAGCACAGATACGCAGTATTTT. Amino acids: CSVAGTGSTDTQYF. J is TRBJ2-3 and V is TRBV29-1, with 8 positions matching TRBD1. With 6 bases clipped from V and 0 bases from J, the junction kept 5 bases outside the gene matches. This CDR3 comprises 14 residues. Germline V lookup: CDR1 SQVTM, CDR2 ANQGSEA.

This clonotype was detected only a few times. The V call is TRBV12-3 or TRBV12-4, the J call TRBJ2-5; D perhaps matches TRBD2 (6 bases). Deletions cut 1 base from V and 10 bases from J, with 10 bases between. This CDR3 region has 12 residues. For the CDR3, the DNA is TGTGCCAGCAGTTTAGTAGGGAGGAACCAGTACTTC. It translates to CASSLVGRNQYF.

The V and J genes are TRBV5-1 and TRBJ2-7; D not certain. The CDR3 is 14 residues long. V was pared by 4 bases and J by 0 bases, with 11 bases between. Germline CDR1 reads SGHRS; CDR2 reads YFSETQ. DNA for the CDR3: TGCGCCAGCAGCGAGAGACAAAGCTCCTACGAGCAGTACTTC. This encodes CASSERQSSYEQYF.

This clonotype was observed many times. V usage is TRBV5-1 and J usage is TRBJ2-5, with 11 bases fitting TRBD2. The CDR3 covers 15 residues. The germline CDR1 and CDR2 sequences are SGHRS and YFSETQ. With 4 bases clipped from V and 1 base from J, the junction kept 3 bases outside the gene matches. CDR3 amino acids: CASSLGLAVQETQYF. DNA of the CDR3: TGCGCCAGCAGCCTGGGACTAGCGGTCCAAGAGACCCAGTACTTC.

Many counts were recorded for this clonotype. V is TRBV5-1 and J is TRBJ2-7; D remains ambiguous. The V end lost 1 base, the J end lost 5 bases, and 4 bases lay between the germline ends. There are 11 residues in the CDR3. Germline CDR1 SGHRS, CDR2 YFSETQ. CDR3 nucleotide sequence: TGCGCCAGCAGCTTGCGGGACGAGCAGTACTTC. Amino acids: CASSLRDEQYF.

This clonotype was seen a handful of times. The chain combines TRBV20-1 with TRBJ2-1, with 7 bases matching TRBD2. Germline-derived CDR1 and CDR2 are DFQATT and SNEGSKA (reference sequence). V lost 7 bases, J lost 3 bases, and 15 bases stayed unmatched. This CDR3 has 16 residues. The CDR3 loop reads CSGESSGFGLYNEQFF. The CDR3 coding sequence is TGCAGTGGGGAAAGTAGCGGGTTTGGGCTCTACAATGAGCAGTTCTTC.

The chain employs TRBV6-2 or TRBV6-3 and TRBJ2-7; TRBD2 matches 7 bases. V trimming: 5 bases; J trimming: 10 bases; junction bases outside the gene matches: 11. From germline, CDR1 is MNHEY and CDR2 SVGEGT. This CDR3 region has 13 residues. CDR3 DNA sequence: TGTGCCAGCAGTCCGGCAGGACCGGGGGGACAGTACTTC. Translated: CASSPAGPGGQYF.

The chain is built from TRBV7-2 and TRBJ2-2; D ambiguous. Germline V CDR1 and CDR2: SGHTA, FQGNSA. V dropped 4 bases and J dropped 4 bases, with 7 bases sitting between them. The length of the CDR3 is 13 residues. The CDR3 region has the DNA TGTGCCAGCAGCTGGTGGGCCACCGGGGAGCTGTTTTTT. This gives the protein CASSWWATGELFF.

There are a few counts of this clonotype. This chain uses TRBV10-3 with TRBJ2-1, with TRBD2 matching 11 bases. The CDR3 length is 18 residues. With V trimmed by 7 bases and J by 3 bases, 14 bases remained unmatched. CDR1 ENHRY and CDR2 SYGVKD come from the germline V gene. The CDR3 loop reads CAITNELAGGPGYNEQFF. The DNA of the CDR3 is TGTGCCATCACAAACGAGCTAGCGGGAGGTCCCGGCTACAATGAGCAGTTCTTC.

This clonotype was seen more than once but under ten times. For the CDR3, the DNA is TGCAGTGCTATTATCTGGAAGGATGAGCAGTTCTTC. This codes for CSAIIWKDEQFF. The chain has TRBV20-1 and TRBJ2-1; D is uncertain. The CDR3 extends over 12 amino acids. From germline, CDR1 is DFQATT and CDR2 SNEGSKA (reference sequence). Trimming took off 4 bases at V and 8 bases at J, with 12 bases between the two ends.

The genes are TRBV4-1 and TRBJ1-2; 9 bases line up with TRBD1. The V and J ends lost 3 bases and 4 bases, in that order; junction bases with no gene match: 3. Per germline, CDR1 MGHRA and CDR2 YSYEKL. The CDR3 has 14 residues. The CDR3 coding sequence is TGCGCCAGCAGCCATGGGACAGGGACCTATGGCTACACCTTC. Encoded protein: CASSHGTGTYGYTF.

This clonotype has only a few counts. J is TRBJ2-1 and V is TRBV2; TRBD1 matches 8 bases. After removal of 5 bases from V and 4 bases from J, the junction contained 7 bases not matched to a gene. CDR1 and CDR2 (germline): SNHLY, FYNNEI. The CDR3 sequence is 15 residues long. The CDR3 DNA sequence: TGTGCCAGCAGTCCTCAGGGGGCTCGGTACAATGAGCAGTTCTTC. Translated: CASSPQGARYNEQFF.

V usage is TRBV5-1 and J usage is TRBJ2-7; TRBD2 is a possible D gene (7 bases). V was shortened by 4 bases and J by 9 bases, with 23 bases between the two germline ends. Germline loops: CDR1 SGHRS, CDR2 YFSETQ. The CDR3 contains 15 residues. CDR3 sequence (DNA): TGCGCCAGCAGCCCACAAGGGGGGGCGGGAACTCGGCAGTACTTC. Encoded protein: CASSPQGGAGTRQYF.

The chain recombines TRBV3-1 with TRBJ1-1; the D gene is possibly TRBD1 (5 bases). V was clipped by 1 base and J by 5 bases, with 17 bases between them. The CDR3 has 16 amino acids. Per the germline V gene, CDR1 is LGHDT and CDR2 is YNNKEL (reference sequence). The CDR3 DNA reads TGTGCCAGCAGCCAAGCCAGGGCCTACCGCAATACTGAAGCTTTCTTT. Translated, it gives CASSQARAYRNTEAFF.

The table lists this clonotype with a few counts. CDR3 nucleotide sequence: TGTGCCAGCAGCTGGAGGCCGGGGGGCTACGAGCAGTACTTC. The encoded protein is CASSWRPGGYEQYF. The chain couples TRBV7-2 to TRBJ2-7; 7 bases align to TRBD2. Germline CDR1 SGHTA, CDR2 FQGNSA. V dropped 4 bases and J dropped 3; count of bases not matched to a gene: 6. The CDR3 has 14 amino acids. The whole variable domain, filled in from reference TRBV7-2 and TRBJ2-7, reads GAGVSQSPSNKVTEKGKDVELRCDPISGHTALYWYRQSLGQGLEFLIYFQGNSAPDKSGLPSDRFSAERTGGSVSTLTIQRTQQEDSAVYLCASSWRPGGYEQYFGPGTRLTVT.

This clonotype was found a few times. The chain has TRBV24-1 and TRBJ1-2, with 7 bases identical to TRBD1. V gave up 3 bases and J gave up 4 bases; unmatched junction bases: 4. CDR3 size: 14 residues. Germline CDR1 is KGHDR and CDR2 is SFDVKD. The DNA of the CDR3 is TGTGCCACCAGTGATCTTGGGACAGCCTATGGCTACACCTTC. This encodes CATSDLGTAYGYTF.

The chain employs TRBV5-5 and TRBJ2-7, with a tentative D call TRBD2 (5 bases). Germline V gene lookup returns CDR1 SGHKS and CDR2 YYEKEE (reference sequence). V was trimmed by 2 bases and J by 2 bases, leaving 11 bases between them. The CDR3 is made up of 14 amino acids. Written as DNA, the CDR3 is TGTGCCAGCAGCTTCCCGGGGAGCCCCTACGAGCAGTACTTC. Translated, it gives CASSFPGSPYEQYF.

The chain carries TRBV7-9 and TRBJ2-2; D not certain. V lost 6 bases, J lost 5 bases, and 4 bases lay in between. CDR1 is SEHNR, CDR2 FQNEAQ, per germline (reference sequence). There are 11 residues in the CDR3. CDR3 in DNA: TGTGCCAGCAGAGAGACCGGGGAGCTGTTTTTT. This gives the protein CASRETGELFF.

This clonotype has only a few counts. The CDR3 region has the DNA TGTGCCAGCAGCCAAGGGGTCTCCCCTGCGGTGGGGCCCTGGGAGCAGTACTTC. Translating gives CASSQGVSPAVGPWEQYF. The chain is built from TRBV3-1 and TRBJ2-7, with TRBD1 as a possible D gene (5 bases). Germline V gene lookup returns CDR1 LGHDT and CDR2 YNNKEL (reference sequence). V shed 1 base and J shed 7 bases, with 26 bases lying between them. This CDR3 is 18 amino acids long.

This clonotype was observed a handful of times. The V and J genes are TRBV4-3 and TRBJ2-5; 7 bases map to TRBD2. With V trimmed by 0 bases and J by 4 bases, 8 bases remained unmatched. The V gene's germline CDR1 is LGHNA and CDR2 YSLEER. The CDR3 runs to 16 residues. CDR3 in amino acids: CASSQDWGGRGETQYF. As DNA, the CDR3 is TGCGCCAGCAGCCAAGATTGGGGCGGGAGAGGAGAGACCCAGTACTTC.

This clonotype was seen repeatedly, ten times or more. J is TRBJ2-1 and V is TRBV24-1; D ambiguous. V gave up 3 bases and J gave up 4 bases, with 3 bases separating them. Germline CDR1 reads KGHDR; CDR2 reads SFDVKD. The CDR3 runs 12 residues. The CDR3 loop is CATSDPYNEQFF. CDR3 coding DNA: TGTGCCACCAGTGATCCATACAATGAGCAGTTCTTC.